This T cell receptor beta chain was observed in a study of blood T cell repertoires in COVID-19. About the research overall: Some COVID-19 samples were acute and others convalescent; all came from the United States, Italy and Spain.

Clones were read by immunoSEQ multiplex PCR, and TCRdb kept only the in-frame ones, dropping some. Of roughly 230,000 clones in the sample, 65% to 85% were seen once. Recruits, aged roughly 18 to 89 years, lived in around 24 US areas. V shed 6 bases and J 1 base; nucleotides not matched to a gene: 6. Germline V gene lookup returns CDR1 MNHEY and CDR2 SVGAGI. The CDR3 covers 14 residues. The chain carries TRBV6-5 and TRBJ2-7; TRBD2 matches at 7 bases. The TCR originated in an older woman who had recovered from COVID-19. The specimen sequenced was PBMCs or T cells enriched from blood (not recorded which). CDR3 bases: TGTGCCAGCAGGGGGGGGACGGAATCCTACGAGCAGTACTTC. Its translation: CASRGGTESYEQYF.